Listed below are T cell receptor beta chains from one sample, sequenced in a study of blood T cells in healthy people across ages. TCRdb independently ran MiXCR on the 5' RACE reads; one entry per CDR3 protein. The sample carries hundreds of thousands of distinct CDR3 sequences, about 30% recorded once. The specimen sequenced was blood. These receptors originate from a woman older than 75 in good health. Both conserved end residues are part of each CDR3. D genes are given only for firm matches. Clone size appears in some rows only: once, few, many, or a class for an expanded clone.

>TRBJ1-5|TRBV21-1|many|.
CASSKGGLGTSNQPQHF
TGTGCCAGCAGCAAAGGTGGGCTAGGGACTAGCAATCAGCCCCAGCATTTT
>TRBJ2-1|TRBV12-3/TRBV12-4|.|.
CATSLGSYNEQFF
TGTGCCACCTCCTTGGGGTCCTACAATGAGCAGTTCTTC
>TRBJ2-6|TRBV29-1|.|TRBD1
CSTRDSSNSGANVLTF
TGCAGCACCCGGGACAGCAGTAACTCTGGGGCCAACGTCCTGACTTTC
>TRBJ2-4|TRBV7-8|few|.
CASSLKRGKYF
TGTGCCAGCAGCTTAAAAAGGGGGAAGTACTTC
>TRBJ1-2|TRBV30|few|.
CAWSLPSLGYGYTF
TGTGCCTGGAGTCTGCCATCCCTGGGCTATGGCTACACCTTC
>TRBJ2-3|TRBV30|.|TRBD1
CAWSVGGTGSADTQYF
TGTGCCTGGAGTGTAGGAGGGACAGGGAGCGCAGATACGCAGTATTTT
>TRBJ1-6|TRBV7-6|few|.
CASSLGLPDSPLHF
TGTGCCAGCAGCTTAGGGTTACCGGATTCACCCCTCCACTTT
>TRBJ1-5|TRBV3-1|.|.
CASSQATRGRPQHF
TGTGCCAGCAGCCAGGCTACTCGGGGTCGGCCCCAGCATTTT
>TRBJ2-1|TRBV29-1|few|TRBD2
CSVVLAVEYNEQFF
TGCAGCGTTGTACTAGCGGTGGAATACAATGAGCAGTTCTTC
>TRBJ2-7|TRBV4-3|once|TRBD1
CASSQDRTGRHYEQYF
TGCGCCAGCAGCCAAGATAGGACAGGGAGGCACTACGAGCAGTACTTC
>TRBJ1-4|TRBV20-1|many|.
CSAIVLNEKLFF
TGCAGTGCTATTGTTCTTAATGAAAAACTGTTTTTT
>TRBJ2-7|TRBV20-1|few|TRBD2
CSARVAGASYEQYF
TGCAGTGCTAGAGTAGCGGGGGCCTCCTACGAGCAGTACTTC
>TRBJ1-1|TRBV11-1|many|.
CASSSELNTEAFF
TGTGCCAGCAGCTCCGAACTGAACACTGAAGCTTTCTTT
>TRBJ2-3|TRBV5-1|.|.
CASSLGWVRTDTQYF
TGCGCCAGCAGCTTGGGCTGGGTTCGCACAGATACGCAGTATTTT
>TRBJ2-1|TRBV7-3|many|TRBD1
CASSLSDRAYNEQFF
TGTGCCAGCAGCTTATCGGACAGGGCTTACAATGAGCAGTTCTTC
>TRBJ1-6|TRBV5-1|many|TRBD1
CASSTLTGGYNSPLHF
TGCGCCAGCAGCACCCTGACAGGGGGCTATAATTCACCCCTCCACTTT
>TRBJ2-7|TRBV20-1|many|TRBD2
CSARDLASGGAYEQYF
TGCAGTGCTAGAGATCTGGCTAGCGGGGGGGCCTACGAGCAGTACTTC
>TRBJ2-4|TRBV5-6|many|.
CASSLEQGLAKNIQYF
TGTGCCAGCAGCTTGGAGCAGGGACTAGCCAAAAACATTCAGTACTTC
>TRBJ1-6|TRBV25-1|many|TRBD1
CASTAGTGANSPLHF
TGTGCCAGCACGGCAGGGACAGGGGCAAATTCACCCCTCCACTTT
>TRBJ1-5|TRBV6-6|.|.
CASSLVEGRNQPQHF
TGTGCCAGCAGTTTGGTTGAGGGGCGCAATCAGCCCCAGCATTTT
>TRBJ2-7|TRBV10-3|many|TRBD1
CAISPGQGSYEQYF
TGTGCCATCAGCCCGGGACAGGGGTCCTACGAGCAGTACTTC
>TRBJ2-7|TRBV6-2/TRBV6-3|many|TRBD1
CASTRDRGREQYF
TGTGCCAGCACCAGGGACAGGGGAAGAGAGCAGTACTTC
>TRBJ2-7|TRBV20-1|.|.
CSAARTTEQYF
TGCAGTGCTGCTAGAACCACCGAGCAGTACTTC
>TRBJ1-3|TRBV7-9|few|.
CASSLERGVARTAGNTIYF
TGTGCCAGCAGCTTAGAAAGAGGGGTCGCTCGCACCGCTGGAAACACCATATATTTT
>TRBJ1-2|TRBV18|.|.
CASSPQTAVAGYTF
TGTGCCAGCTCACCGCAGACGGCTGTCGCGGGCTACACCTTC
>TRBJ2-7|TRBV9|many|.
CASSTSGGEQYF
TGTGCCAGCAGCACCAGTGGGGGGGAGCAGTACTTC
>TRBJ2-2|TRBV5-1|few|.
CASTQKNTGELFF
TGCGCCAGCACACAGAAGAACACCGGGGAGCTGTTTTTT
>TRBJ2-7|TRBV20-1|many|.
CSANQGPYEQYF
TGCAGTGCTAACCAGGGCCCCTACGAGCAGTACTTC
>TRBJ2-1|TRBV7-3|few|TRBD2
CASSLGGGANEQFF
TGTGCCAGCAGTCTGGGCGGGGGGGCTAATGAGCAGTTCTTC
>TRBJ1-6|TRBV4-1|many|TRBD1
CASSHYGTGRSPLHF
TGCGCCAGCAGCCATTACGGGACAGGACGGTCACCCCTCCACTTT
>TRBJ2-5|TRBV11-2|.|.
CASSLPPSSGRKIYDRGTQYF
TGTGCCAGCAGCCTGCCTCCTTCTAGCGGGCGAAAAATATACGACAGGGGGACCCAGTACTTC
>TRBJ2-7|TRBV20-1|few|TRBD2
CSARVASGGPSYEQYF
TGCAGTGCTAGAGTGGCTAGCGGGGGGCCCTCCTACGAGCAGTACTTC
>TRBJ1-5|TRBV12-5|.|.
CAAGEYQPQHF
TGTGCCGCGGGCGAATATCAGCCCCAGCATTTT
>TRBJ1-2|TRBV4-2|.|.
CASSQEVVQGRVRSNYGYTF
TGTGCCAGCAGCCAGGAGGTAGTACAGGGAAGGGTAAGGTCTAACTATGGCTACACCTTC
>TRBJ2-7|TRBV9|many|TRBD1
CASSPPPGQGKYEQYF
TGTGCCAGCAGCCCTCCGCCGGGACAGGGGAAATACGAGCAGTACTTC
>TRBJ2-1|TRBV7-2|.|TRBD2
CASSQGRGGTSEQFF
TGTGCCAGCAGCCAAGGGCGCGGGGGTACAAGTGAGCAGTTCTTC
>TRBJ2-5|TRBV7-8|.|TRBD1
CASSWDRVGETQYF
TGTGCCAGCAGCTGGGACAGGGTTGGTGAGACCCAGTACTTC
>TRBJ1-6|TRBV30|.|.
CAWRQDSHSYNSPLHF
TGTGCCTGGAGGCAGGACAGTCACTCCTATAATTCACCCCTCCACTTT
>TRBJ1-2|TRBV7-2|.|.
CASSVPGHYGYTF
TGTGCCAGCAGTGTACCGGGACACTATGGCTACACCTTC
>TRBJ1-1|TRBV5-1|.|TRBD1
CASSWGTGIMNTEAFF
TGCGCCAGCAGCTGGGGGACAGGTATCATGAACACTGAAGCTTTCTTT
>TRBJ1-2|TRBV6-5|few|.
CASSYFGPYYGYTF
TGTGCCAGCAGTTACTTTGGGCCTTATTATGGCTACACCTTC